The entry below describes one T cell receptor (beta chain). The clone's antigen remains unknown. No base-level quality is on record; no much larger clone is a single base apart. The data were obtained in a study of T cell responses to AZD1222 COVID-19 vaccine (dated by TCRdb to about 2021). With regard to the full study: A total of over 230 trial participants underwent TCR sequencing, of whom about 210 had received two doses of AZD1222 and about 25 had received two doses of the MenACWY control vaccine. Trial participants were enrolled into age subgroups of 18-55, 56-69 and 70-plus years, which contained approximately 150, 30 and 60 TCR-sequenced participants, respectively. The investigation overall reported the following: CD4 TCRs associated with the vaccine covered the entire spike protein, and the dominant responses were in regions 160-218 and 743-854. Reportedly, close to half of the unique spike-specific TCRs recognized epitopes lying outside the regions that are mutated in the B.1.351 and B.1.1.7 variants. After two AZD1222 doses, spike-specific TCR breadth and depth were significantly higher than at day 0 and than in MenACWY recipients. The 56-69-year group was small, and its depth increase did not reach significance, likely because of low power. Participants were mostly white British and included more females than males, and it was suggested by the authors that clonal diversity may have been underestimated. Only a handful of AZD1222 recipients were SARS-CoV-2 seropositive at baseline, limiting conclusions about previously exposed vaccinees. Because no day 14 peak-response samples were available, repertoires were characterized only after the peak T cell response.

The time point label, read with the paper, signifies: about 28 days (+/-7) after the second vaccine dose. AZD1222 recipients with second doses at about 4 weeks or about 12 weeks were pooled, because spike-specific TCR depth and breadth did not differ between schedules. Vaccinee samples came from UK trials COV001 and COV002, including a single-blind randomized controlled phase 2/3 trial of AZD1222 (ChAdOx1 nCoV-19) in healthy adults. For TCRbeta chain sequencing, PBMC samples from trial participants were taken at day 0 and at day 28 after the second dose. The V and J ends are trimmed by 5 bases and 7 bases, leaving 15 bases between them. The germline V gene provides CDR1 MNHNS and CDR2 SASEGT. The CDR3 has 14 amino acids, counting the end cysteine and phenylalanine. Only the CDR3 part of the read is kept: 42 bases, read in frame from the first base. The CDR3 regions of human TCRbeta chains were analyzed by immunosequencing. The study's own analysis went as follows. Repertoire TCRs were checked for matches against a reference library of SARS-CoV-2-specific TCRs that had been generated using the MIRA antigen-specificity platform. Breadth was defined as the fraction of unique TCRs that were SARS-CoV-2-associated. Depth was defined as the fraction of total T cells that were SARS-CoV-2-associated. Each spike-specific TCR was assigned to its reactive spike region and to a CD4 or CD8 class using the MIRA data. Log10-transformed breadth and depth values were compared by one-way ANOVA with Sidak's multiple comparisons tests. The immuneACCESS repertoire file appears here via TCRdb, limited to in-frame rearrangements. These files lack a portion of the clones; in checked studies, under half of the deficit traces to unresolved V genes, and the cause of the others is not known. V, J and clone size are those of that table, while D and trimming were read from the DNA. For this sample there are fewer than 100,000 clones; roughly 89% appear just once. The ten largest make up approximately 10% of the sample.

The starting material was peripheral blood, obtained 28 days after the second AZD1222 dose. The chain joins TRBV6-1 to TRBJ1-5; the D gene remains uncertain. The sequence was collected from an adult who received the AZD1222 COVID-19 vaccine. The DNA sequence is as follows: TGTGCCAGCAGTTCTCTCAGGCCCGAACAGCCCCAGCATTTT. Its protein product is CASSSLRPEQPQHF.